This T cell receptor (beta chain) is from a study of CD8+CD57+ T cells in acquired aplastic anemia. Findings of the study overall: The study identified about 30 CD8+ CDR3 sequences shared by patients and controls.

In its sample, this clonotype was seen many times. Its antigen is as yet unknown. Patients chosen for sequencing had CD8+CD57+ cells that had expanded, as shown by flow cytometry. Every one of the patients had aplastic anemia (severe, acquired). The germline gives CDR1 ENHRY, CDR2 SYGVKD. The CDR3 length is 13 residues. Trimming took off 0 bases at V and 3 bases at J, with 5 bases between the two ends. TCR beta VDJ and CDR3 were profiled, and genomic DNA was the template. Using its own MiXCR run on the reads, TCRdb lists one record per CDR3 protein. The sample lists around 170,000 distinct CDR3 sequences; more than 45% were seen once.

The V call is TRBV10-3, the J call TRBJ1-1, with D possibly being TRBD1 (5 bases). This TCR came from a human donor with aplastic anemia. Sequencing input: sorted CD4+, CD8+, or CD8+CD57+ T cells (not recorded which) from PBMCs. The CDR3 DNA follows: TGTGCCATCAGTGAGTCAGGGGACACTGAAGCTTTCTTT. Encoded protein: CAISESGDTEAFF.